These 26 T cell receptor beta chains were sequenced from one sample in a study of OX40 agonist ivuxolimab in advanced cancers. The method was the immunoSEQ multiplex PCR assay. What TCRdb holds here is the immuneACCESS table cut down to in-frame rearrangements. Part of the clones is not present; checked against another copy, under half of the missing clones reflect an unresolved V gene, and the others are unexplained. This sample gives approximately 77,000 clones in total; roughly nine tenths of them show up just once. Clones ranked in the top ten supply less than 15% of the sample. The sample was CD4+ or CD8+ T cells sorted from blood, taken in a trial of the OX40 agonist ivuxolimab. The receptors come from an adult with an advanced solid tumor such as melanoma, head and neck, liver or kidney cancer.

The CDR3 here is CASSYQTGGSYNEQFF. The CDR3 DNA follows: TGTGCCAGCAGTTACCAGACAGGGGGCTCCTACAATGAGCAGTTCTTC. The rearrangement uses TRBV6-5 and TRBJ2-1, with TRBD1 matching 9 bases. Looked up from germline, CDR1 is MNHEY and CDR2 is SVGAGI. With V trimmed by 2 bases and J by 0 bases, 2 bases remained unmatched. This CDR3 region has 16 residues.

This clone has just a few counts. This chain connects TRBV27 to TRBJ2-1, with 9 positions matching TRBD1. The germline V gene has CDR1 MNHEY and CDR2 SMNVEV (reference sequence). The CDR3 extends over 16 amino acids. Losses at the gene ends were 7 bases for V and 1 base for J; bases not matched to a gene: 8. This CDR3 is CASTAPGQGSYNEQFF. The CDR3 DNA reads TGTGCCAGCACCGCACCGGGACAGGGATCCTACAATGAGCAGTTCTTC.

The chain is built from TRBV5-6 and TRBJ2-5, with D hard to call. V dropped 0 bases and J dropped 0 bases, with 9 bases sitting between them. The CDR3 is made up of 15 amino acids. Germline assignment: CDR1 SGHDT and CDR2 YYEEEE. CDR3 amino acids: CASSLAGLYQETQYF. CDR3 DNA sequence: TGTGCCAGCAGCTTGGCTGGCTTGTACCAAGAGACCCAGTACTTC.

This clone was detected only once. The V call is TRBV6-5, the J call TRBJ2-7; 10 bases line up with TRBD1. The CDR3 consists of 15 residues. V was pared by 7 bases and J by 4 bases, with 10 bases of the junction left unmatched. Per germline, CDR1 MNHEY and CDR2 SVGAGI. This CDR3 reads CASTSVGQGFYEQYF. The CDR3 nucleotides are TGTGCCAGCACCTCTGTGGGACAGGGGTTTTACGAGCAGTACTTC.

This chain connects TRBV19 to TRBJ2-1, with D maybe TRBD1 (5 bases). Looked up from germline, CDR1 is LNHDA and CDR2 is SQIVND (reference sequence). This CDR3 spans 16 amino acids. The germline V and J ends were trimmed by 4 bases and 6 bases, with 19 bases remaining between them. CDR3 DNA sequence: TGTGCCAGTAGTACCGTGTCGCAGGGCGCGGTCAATGAGCAGTTCTTC. Its translation is CASSTVSQGAVNEQFF. Based on the CDR3 plus reference TRBV19 and TRBJ2-1, the full variable domain is DGGITQSPKYLFRKEGQNVTLSCEQNLNHDAMYWYRQDPGQGLRLIYYSQIVNDFQKGDIAEGYSVSREKKESFPLTVTSAQKNPTAFYLCASSTVSQGAVNEQFFGPGTRLTVL.

V gene TRBV7-2 combines with J gene TRBJ1-6, with 7 bases aligning to TRBD1. J gave up 7 bases and V 6 bases, and 21 bases lay outside the gene matches. Germline V gene data show CDR1 as SGHTA and CDR2 as FQGNSA. CDR3 length: 19 residues. CDR3: CASRTGTERDSLFNSPLHF. DNA of the CDR3: TGTGCCAGCAGAACAGGGACAGAACGGGATAGTCTGTTCAATTCACCCCTCCACTTT.

The rearrangement joins TRBV28 to TRBJ2-3, with D possibly matching TRBD2 (5 bases). Germline V lookup: CDR1 MDHEN, CDR2 SYDVKM. V dropped 6 bases and J dropped 5 bases, with 18 bases sitting between them. CDR3 length equals 15 residues. CDR3 DNA sequence: TGTGCCAGCAGCCCGGGAACAGCGAAGGAAGATACGCAGTATTTT. Translating gives CASSPGTAKEDTQYF.

The CDR3 reads CSAVWDEQFF. Here the CDR3 DNA reads TGCAGTGCAGTGTGGGATGAGCAGTTCTTC. This chain uses TRBV20-1 with TRBJ2-1; no definite D call. Per germline, CDR1 DFQATT and CDR2 SNEGSKA (reference sequence). This CDR3 comprises 10 residues. Trimming took 6 bases from V and 8 from J, leaving 8 bases between them.

V usage is TRBV9 and J usage is TRBJ1-4, with TRBD1 matching over 8 bases. Trimming at V came to 4 bases and at J to 7 bases, leaving 15 bases not matched to a gene. There are 17 residues in the CDR3. Per germline, CDR1 SGDLS and CDR2 YYNGEE. The CDR3 loop reads CASSLYDSGTGGEKLFF. CDR3 nucleotides: TGTGCCAGCAGCCTGTATGATTCCGGGACAGGCGGTGAAAAACTGTTTTTT.

V usage is TRBV5-1 and J usage is TRBJ1-1; D possibly corresponds to TRBD1 (6 bases). CDR3 size: 13 residues. The V gene's germline CDR1 is SGHRS and CDR2 YFSETQ. The V gene lost 3 bases and the J gene lost 5 bases, with 11 bases spanning the gap. CDR3: CASSSDQGTEAFF. In DNA form, the CDR3 reads TGCGCCAGCAGCTCAGATCAGGGGACTGAAGCTTTCTTT.

The rearrangement uses TRBV28 and TRBJ1-5; D is uncertain. V was pared by 3 bases and J by 0 bases, with 15 bases between. The CDR3 loop spans 17 amino acids. Per the germline V gene, CDR1 is MDHEN and CDR2 is SYDVKM. The CDR3 protein is CASSFWKVVSSNQPQHF. CDR3 DNA: TGTGCCAGCAGTTTTTGGAAGGTAGTCAGTAGCAATCAGCCCCAGCATTTT.

The V and J genes are TRBV18 and TRBJ1-2; no reliable D call. V lost 8 bases and J 3 bases, leaving 13 bases between the germline ends. Germline V gene data show CDR1 as KGHSH and CDR2 as LQKENI. The CDR3 is 13 residues long. The CDR3 nucleotides are TGTGCCAGCCAAGACCTCGGGGACTATGGCTACACCTTC. Protein: CASQDLGDYGYTF.

CDR3 bases: TGTGCCAGCAGCTTAAGTGAGATCCCAGAGCAGTTCTTC. It encodes CASSLSEIPEQFF. The V and J genes are TRBV11-2 and TRBJ2-1; the D is unclear. Germline V gives CDR1 SGHAT, CDR2 FQNNGV. V was cut by 2 bases and J by 10 bases, with 12 bases left in between. The CDR3 is made up of 13 amino acids.

This chain connects TRBV19 to TRBJ1-2; D not resolved. V was cut by 7 bases and J by 4 bases, with 10 bases left in between. The CDR3 totals 12 residues. Germline CDR1 and CDR2: LNHDA and SQIVND (reference sequence). The CDR3 DNA reads TGTGCCAGTATCGGGCCGTCCTATGGCTACACCTTC. It specifies CASIGPSYGYTF.

The chain employs TRBV19 and TRBJ2-3; 10 bases are shared with TRBD2. Germline loops: CDR1 LNHDA, CDR2 SQIVND (reference sequence). The V gene end was trimmed by 7 bases and the J gene end by 2 bases; junction bases not matched to a gene: 9. CDR3 size: 16 residues. The CDR3 is CASTPGTSVDTDTQYF. The CDR3 nucleotides are TGTGCCAGTACCCCCGGGACTAGCGTGGACACAGATACGCAGTATTTT.

Of note for this clone: At one end the junction does not follow the germline gene, possibly because of a read error. The chain uses TRBV7-3 and TRBJ1-1; D is undetermined. CDR1 is SGHTA and CDR2 is FQGTGA in the germline V gene. The CDR3 is made up of 14 amino acids. The CDR3 loop reads CASSQESGNTEAFF. For the CDR3, the DNA is TGCGCCAGCAGCCAAGAATCGGGGAACACTGAAGCTTTCTTT. The complete variable domain, with remaining parts taken from reference TRBV7-3 and TRBJ1-1, reads GAGVSQTPSNKVTEKGKYVELRCDPISGHTALYWYRQSLGQGPEFLIYFQGTGAADDSGLPNDRFFAVRPEGSVSTLKIQRTERGDSAVYLCASSQESGNTEAFFGQGTRLTVV.

The chain joins TRBV5-6 to TRBJ2-7, with D possibly being TRBD1 or TRBD2 (5 bases each). The germline V and J ends were trimmed by 0 bases and 0 bases, with 13 bases remaining between them. CDR3 size: 16 residues. Germline V gene lookup returns CDR1 SGHDT and CDR2 YYEEEE. CDR3: CASSLASGGVSYEQYF. CDR3 in DNA: TGTGCCAGCAGCTTGGCGTCTGGGGGTGTCTCCTACGAGCAGTACTTC.

The chain joins TRBV9 to TRBJ1-1; unclear D gene. This CDR3 comprises 15 residues. CDR1 SGDLS and CDR2 YYNGEE come from the germline V gene. The ends were cut back, 0 bases at V and 5 bases at J, with 14 bases in the middle. CDR3 sequence: CASSVEARVGTEAFF. The CDR3 DNA reads TGTGCCAGCAGCGTAGAGGCGAGGGTTGGGACTGAAGCTTTCTTT.

CDR3: CASSVVQGQNEQFF. The DNA for the CDR3 is TGCGCCAGCAGTGTGGTGCAGGGTCAGAATGAGCAGTTCTTC. This sequence joins TRBV4-3 and TRBJ2-1, with TRBD1 as a possible D gene (5 bases). The CDR3 is 14 residues long. V was trimmed by 6 bases and J by 7 bases, leaving 16 bases between them. The germline gives CDR1 LGHNA, CDR2 YSLEER.

This clone occurred a few times. The chain combines TRBV28 with TRBJ2-2, with D possibly being TRBD1 or TRBD2 (6 bases each). This CDR3 contains 13 residues. V lost 3 bases and J 7 bases, leaving 9 bases between the germline ends. The germline V gene encodes CDR1 MDHEN and CDR2 SYDVKM. The CDR3 DNA reads TGTGCCAGCAGTTTGAGGGGGGACGGGGAGCTGTTTTTT. Translation gives CASSLRGDGELFF. The entire variable domain, with the rest obtained from reference TRBV28 and TRBJ2-2, is as follows: DVKVTQSSRYLVKRTGEKVFLECVQDMDHENMFWYRQDPGLGLRLIYFSYDVKMKEKGDIPEGYSVSREKKERFSLILESASTNQTSMYLCASSLRGDGELFFGEGSRLTVL.

The J gene is TRBJ2-7, the V gene TRBV5-4, with TRBD2 matching 8 bases. CDR3 length: 13 amino acids. With V trimmed by 3 bases and J by 5 bases, 4 bases remained unmatched. Germline CDR1 is SGHNT and CDR2 is YYREEE (reference sequence). CDR3 sequence: CASSSGGTHEQYF. The CDR3 nucleotides are TGTGCCAGCAGCTCGGGAGGGACCCACGAGCAGTACTTC.

The chain employs TRBV13 and TRBJ2-7; D is undetermined. V lost 2 bases to trimming and J lost 4 bases, with 15 bases between them. Germline V gives CDR1 PRHDT, CDR2 FYEKMQ (reference sequence). The CDR3 has 15 amino acids. DNA for the CDR3: TGTGCCAGCAGCTTATCGGAAGGGAAAAGGTACGAGCAGTACTTC. The encoded protein is CASSLSEGKRYEQYF. The full variable domain, its missing parts supplied by reference TRBV13 and TRBJ2-7, is AAGVIQSPRHLIKEKRETATLKCYPIPRHDTVYWYQQGPGQDPQFLISFYEKMQSDKGSIPDRFSAQQFSDYHSELNMSSLELGDSALYFCASSLSEGKRYEQYFGPGTRLTVT.

CDR3 loop: CASSDLFGRYEQYF. In nucleotides, the CDR3 is TGTGCCAGCAGTGACCTCTTCGGGAGGTACGAGCAGTACTTC. The rearrangement joins TRBV7-2 to TRBJ2-7; TRBD2 matches 7 bases. Germline V CDR1 and CDR2: SGHTA, FQGNSA. The J segment lost 4 bases and the V segment lost 6 bases, leaving 9 bases of the junction unmatched. The CDR3 sequence is 14 residues long. The complete variable domain, with remaining parts taken from reference TRBV7-2 and TRBJ2-7, reads GAGVSQSPSNKVTEKGKDVELRCDPISGHTALYWYRQSLGQGLEFLIYFQGNSAPDKSGLPSDRFSAERTGGSVSTLTIQRTQQEDSAVYLCASSDLFGRYEQYFGPGTRLTVT.

The chain has TRBV16 and TRBJ2-1; 13 nucleotides line up with TRBD2. The germline V gene encodes CDR1 KGHSY and CDR2 FQNENV. With 5 bases clipped from V and 3 bases from J, the junction kept 4 bases outside the gene matches. The CDR3 runs to 16 residues. In nucleotides, the CDR3 is TGTGCCAGCAGCGTACTAGCGGGAGGGGACTACAATGAGCAGTTCTTC. It specifies CASSVLAGGDYNEQFF.

This clone is medium-sized by share. The sample has other DNA sequences that encode this CDR3 too. The chain is built from TRBV10-3 and TRBJ1-2, with 8 bases identical to TRBD1. Germline loops: CDR1 ENHRY, CDR2 SYGVKD. This CDR3 is built from 14 residues. Unmatched junction bases numbered 2, after V lost 4 bases and J lost 1 base. The CDR3 nucleotides read TGTGCCATCAGTGGTACAGGGGGTAACTATGGCTACACCTTC. It encodes CAISGTGGNYGYTF.

The chain joins TRBV6-5 to TRBJ1-1; 7 bases fit TRBD1. The CDR3 sequence is 13 residues long. Germline V lookup: CDR1 MNHEY, CDR2 SVGAGI. After removal of 5 bases from V and 2 bases from J, the junction contained 2 bases not matched to a gene. In nucleotides, the CDR3 is TGTGCCAGCAGTCAAGGGGGCAACACTGAAGCTTTCTTT. Amino acids: CASSQGGNTEAFF.